This T cell receptor (beta chain) was captured by sequencing in a study of shared clonotypes between healthy human individuals. Study overall: The study used three CD4 naive, three CD4 memory, two CD8 naive and one CD8 memory plate per donor.

Details on this clone: Its antigen is as yet unknown.

The study's findings and limits: Sequencing depth was expected to affect clonotype sharing among donors.

V was trimmed by 4 bases and J by 11 bases, leaving 11 bases between them. Germline-derived CDR1 and CDR2 are MNHEY and SVGAGI. This CDR3 comprises 12 residues. Replicate PCRs from sorted subsets contained around 200 ng DNA, which is 31,000 or so T cell genomes. The method was immunoSEQ multiplex PCR; TCRdb's version includes in-frame clones alone and lacks a portion of them. The table includes 1.6 million or so clones, approximately 98.5% detected once. This TCR was sampled from a man aged 25 to 45 in good health. The source material was naive CD4+ T cells sorted from blood. Subset noted: CD45RA+ positively selected. The chain recombines TRBV6-5 with TRBJ1-4; D is perhaps TRBD1 (6 bases). The CDR3 protein is CASSSGGRKLFF. DNA for the CDR3: TGTGCCAGCAGTTCGGGGGGGCGGAAACTGTTTTTT.